This T cell receptor (beta chain) was found in a study of shared clonotypes between healthy human individuals. Study-level findings and limits: The expectation was that sequencing depth would affect clonotype sharing among donors.

To note about this clone: Its antigen is not identified.

The method was immunoSEQ multiplex PCR; TCRdb's version includes in-frame clones alone and lacks a portion of them. The sample yields about 340,000 clones, around 79% seen once. The V gene's germline CDR1 is MDHEN and CDR2 SYDVKM. Trimming pared 6 bases from V and 2 bases from J, leaving 17 bases between. CDR3 length equals 15 residues. The V call is TRBV28, the J call TRBJ2-7, with D perhaps TRBD2 (6 bases). The TCR originated in a man between 25 and 39 years old in good health. Input material: memory CD4+ T cells sorted from blood. Subset of the sample: CD45RA-negative fraction. CDR3 DNA sequence: TGTGCCAGCAGCCTGGAGGGGCGGAGAACCTACGAGCAGTACTTC. Its protein is CASSLEGRRTYEQYF. Full variable domain (outside the CDR3, taken from reference TRBV28 and TRBJ2-7): DVKVTQSSRYLVKRTGEKVFLECVQDMDHENMFWYRQDPGLGLRLIYFSYDVKMKEKGDIPEGYSVSREKKERFSLILESASTNQTSMYLCASSLEGRRTYEQYFGPGTRLTVT.